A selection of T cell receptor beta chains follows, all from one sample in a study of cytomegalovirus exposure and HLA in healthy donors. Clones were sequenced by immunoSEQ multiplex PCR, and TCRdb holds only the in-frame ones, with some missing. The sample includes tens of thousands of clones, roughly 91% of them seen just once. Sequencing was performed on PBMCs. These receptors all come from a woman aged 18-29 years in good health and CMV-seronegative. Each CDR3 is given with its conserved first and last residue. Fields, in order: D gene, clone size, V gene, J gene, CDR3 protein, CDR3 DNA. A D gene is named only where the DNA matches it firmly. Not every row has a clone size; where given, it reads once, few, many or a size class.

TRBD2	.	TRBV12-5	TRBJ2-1	CASGLMGGGRAANEQFF	TGTGCTAGTGGTTTGATGGGCGGGGGAAGGGCCGCCAATGAGCAGTTCTTC
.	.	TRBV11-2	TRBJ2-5	CASSSGAGARETQYF	TGTGCCAGCAGCTCCGGGGCAGGGGCCAGGGAGACCCAGTACTTC
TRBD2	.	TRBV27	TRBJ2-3	CASSSGGEDTQYF	TGTGCCAGCAGTTCCGGGGGGGAGGATACGCAGTATTTT
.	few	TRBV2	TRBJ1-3	CASSPTAYSGNTIYF	TGTGCCAGCAGCCCGACAGCCTACTCTGGAAACACCATATATTTT
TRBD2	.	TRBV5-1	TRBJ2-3	CASSLAFISGGAPDTQYF	TGCGCCAGCAGCTTGGCCTTTATTAGCGGGGGGGCCCCCGATACGCAGTATTTT
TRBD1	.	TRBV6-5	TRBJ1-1	CASSLFKGQRIEAFF	TGTGCCAGCAGCCTATTTAAGGGACAGAGGATTGAAGCTTTCTTT
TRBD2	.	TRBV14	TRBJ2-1	CASSQGRLAGGNEQFF	TGTGCCAGCAGCCAAGGGAGGTTAGCGGGAGGCAATGAGCAGTTCTTC
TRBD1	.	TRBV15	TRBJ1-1	CATSGQVNTEAFF	TGTGCCACCAGTGGACAGGTGAACACTGAAGCTTTCTTT
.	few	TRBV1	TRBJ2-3	CTSSRRTSGHF	TGCACCAGCAGCCGTAGGACTAGCGGGCATTTT
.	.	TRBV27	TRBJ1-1	CASSWGREAFF	TGTGCCAGCAGTTGGGGGCGAGAAGCTTTCTTT
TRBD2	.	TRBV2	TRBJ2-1	CASIPTSGFYNEQFF	TGTGCCAGCATTCCGACTAGCGGGTTCTACAATGAGCAGTTCTTC
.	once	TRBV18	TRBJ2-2	CASSPGANTGELFF	TGTGCCAGCTCGCCCGGGGCGAACACCGGGGAGCTGTTTTTT
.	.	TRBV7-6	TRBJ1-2	CASSLAGQGSGYGYTF	TGTGCCAGCAGCTTAGCGGGCCAGGGTTCGGGCTATGGCTACACCTTC
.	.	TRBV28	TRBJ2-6	CASSLFDSPPPGSGANVLTF	TGTGCCAGCAGTTTATTCGACAGTCCACCTCCAGGTTCTGGGGCCAACGTCCTGACTTTC
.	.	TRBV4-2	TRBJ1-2	CASSQEVGRANYGYTF	TGTGCCAGCAGCCAAGAAGTCGGCAGGGCTAACTATGGCTACACCTTC
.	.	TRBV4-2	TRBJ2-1	CASSPPRSRGEQFF	TGTGCCAGCAGCCCCCCAAGATCCCGGGGTGAGCAGTTCTTC
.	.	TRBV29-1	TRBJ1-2	CSVEGRGGGYTF	TGCAGCGTTGAAGGCCGGGGAGGTGGCTACACCTTC
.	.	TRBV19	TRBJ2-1	CASSTSAGSYNEQFF	TGTGCCAGTAGTACGTCAGCGGGCTCCTACAATGAGCAGTTCTTC
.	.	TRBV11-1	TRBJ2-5	CASSLVGKGETQYF	TGTGCCAGCAGCTTGGTGGGCAAAGGAGAGACCCAGTACTTC
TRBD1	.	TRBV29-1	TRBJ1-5	CSVGTGGNQPQHF	TGCAGCGTTGGGACAGGGGGAAATCAGCCCCAGCATTTT
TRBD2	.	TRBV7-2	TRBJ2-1	CASSSMGGLPTYNEQFF	TGTGCCAGCAGCTCCATGGGGGGGTTACCGACCTACAATGAGCAGTTCTTC
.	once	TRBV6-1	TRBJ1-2	CASSEAQGDYGYTF	TGTGCCAGCAGTGAAGCGCAGGGTGACTATGGCTACACCTTC
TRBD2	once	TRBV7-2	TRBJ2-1	CASSLDSGGYNEQFF	TGTGCCAGCAGCTTAGACAGCGGGGGATACAATGAGCAGTTCTTC
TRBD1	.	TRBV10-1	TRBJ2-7	CASSDRDRLPLPPYEQYF	TGCGCCAGCAGTGATAGGGACAGACTACCCCTCCCTCCCTACGAGCAGTACTTC
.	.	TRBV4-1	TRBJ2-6	CASSLLTGANVLTF	TGCGCCAGCAGCCTCCTAACTGGGGCCAACGTCCTGACTTTC
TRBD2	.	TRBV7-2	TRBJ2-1	CASSPQREGGEQFF	TGTGCCAGCAGCCCCCAGCGGGAGGGAGGTGAGCAGTTCTTC
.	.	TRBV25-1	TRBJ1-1	CASSEGGAMVAEAFF	TGTGCCAGCAGTGAGGGGGGGGCGATGGTCGCTGAAGCTTTCTTT
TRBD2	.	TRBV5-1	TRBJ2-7	CASSLVGGGSYEQYF	TGCGCCAGCAGCTTGGTTGGGGGGGGGTCCTACGAGCAGTACTTC
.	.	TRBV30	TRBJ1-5	CAWSEGGDQPQHF	TGTGCCTGGAGCGAGGGTGGTGATCAGCCCCAGCATTTT
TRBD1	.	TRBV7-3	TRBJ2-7	CASSAGTGAYEQYF	TGTGCCAGCAGCGCCGGGACAGGAGCCTACGAGCAGTACTTC
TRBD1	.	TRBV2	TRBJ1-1	CASSPIRAQGAEAFF	TGTGCCAGCAGTCCAATCCGGGCTCAGGGGGCTGAAGCTTTCTTT
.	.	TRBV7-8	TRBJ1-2	CASSLVPPPGSYGYTF	TGTGCCAGCAGCTTAGTGCCCCCGCCAGGCAGCTATGGCTACACCTTC
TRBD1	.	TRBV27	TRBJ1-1	CASSPRRQGGDEAFF	TGTGCCAGCAGTCCCAGGAGACAGGGTGGCGATGAAGCTTTCTTT
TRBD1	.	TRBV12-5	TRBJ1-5	CASGLGHRGSDQPQHF	TGTGCTAGTGGTTTGGGTCACAGGGGGTCTGATCAGCCCCAGCATTTT
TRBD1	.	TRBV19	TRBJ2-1	CASSDRGNEQFF	TGTGCCAGTAGTGACAGGGGAAATGAGCAGTTCTTC
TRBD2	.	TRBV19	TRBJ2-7	CASSIGTSGFSYEQYF	TGTGCCAGTAGTATAGGGACTAGCGGCTTCTCCTACGAGCAGTACTTC
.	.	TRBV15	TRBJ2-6	CATSDSSGANVLTF	TGTGCCACCAGCGACTCGTCCGGGGCCAACGTCCTGACTTTC
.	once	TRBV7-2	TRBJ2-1	CASSRQSRGYNEQFF	TGTGCCAGCAGTCGTCAGTCTAGGGGATACAATGAGCAGTTCTTC
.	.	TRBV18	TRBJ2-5	CASSPRGGGLLETQYF	TGTGCCAGCTCACCACGAGGGGGGGGGCTACTGGAGACCCAGTACTTC
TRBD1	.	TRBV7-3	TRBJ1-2	CASSLTGQGNYGYTF	TGTGCCAGCAGCTTAACCGGACAGGGGAACTATGGCTACACCTTC
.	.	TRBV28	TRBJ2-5	CASSSRSQQETQYF	TGTGCCAGCAGTTCCCGGAGCCAACAAGAGACCCAGTACTTC
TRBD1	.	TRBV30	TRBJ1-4	CAWKLPGQGSPPTNEKLFF	TGTGCCTGGAAACTCCCGGGACAGGGATCCCCCCCAACTAATGAAAAACTGTTTTTT
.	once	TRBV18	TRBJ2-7	CASSGSGEQYF	TGTGCCAGCTCAGGTTCGGGGGAGCAGTACTTC
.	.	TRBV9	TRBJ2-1	CASSEPDSLHNEQFF	TGTGCCAGCAGCGAACCGGACAGCCTTCACAATGAGCAGTTCTTC
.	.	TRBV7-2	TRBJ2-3	CASSLDFTDTQYF	TGTGCCAGCAGCTTAGACTTCACAGATACGCAGTATTTT
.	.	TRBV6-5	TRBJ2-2	CASSSNTGELFF	TGTGCCAGCAGTTCTAACACCGGGGAGCTGTTTTTT